This T cell receptor (beta chain) originates from a study of T cell changes during pregnancy in multiple sclerosis (dated by TCRdb to about 2019). Regarding the study in general: The study examined how the T cell repertoire changed over the course of pregnancy in women with multiple sclerosis.

The library was made by the immunoSEQ multiplex PCR assay. The immuneACCESS repertoire file appears here via TCRdb, limited to in-frame rearrangements. These files lack a portion of the clones; in checked studies, under half of the deficit traces to unresolved V genes, and the cause of the others is not known. The sample includes nearly 60,000 clones, with under 95% observed a single time. The ten largest clones capture roughly 0.48% of the sample. On this clone itself: Its antigen is currently not known. Within one base of it there is no much larger clone, and no base qualities were kept.

Trimming takes 4 bases from V and 5 bases from J, and the germline ends sit 15 bases apart. The CDR3 contains 14 residues, cysteine and phenylalanine counted. Of all the DNA, just the CDR3 is kept, 42 bases in frame from base 1. CDR1 and CDR2 are read off the germline V gene as SGHTA and FQGNSA. The chain couples TRBV7-2 to TRBJ2-7; tentative D gene TRBD2, with 6 bases matching. The sample consisted of CD4+ T cells from peripheral blood mononuclear cells, taken after pregnancy. This clonotype originated in a female donor in good health, enrolled as a control in a pregnancy study. The CDR3 reads as follows: CASSSAGPRHEQYF. The DNA reads TGTGCCAGCAGCTCCGCGGGACCCCGCCACGAGCAGTACTTC. The full variable domain, completed from the reference TRBV7-2 and TRBJ2-7 proteins outside the CDR3, reads GAGVSQSPSNKVTEKGKDVELRCDPISGHTALYWYRQSLGQGLEFLIYFQGNSAPDKSGLPSDRFSAERTGGSVSTLTIQRTQQEDSAVYLCASSSAGPRHEQYFGPGTRLTVT.